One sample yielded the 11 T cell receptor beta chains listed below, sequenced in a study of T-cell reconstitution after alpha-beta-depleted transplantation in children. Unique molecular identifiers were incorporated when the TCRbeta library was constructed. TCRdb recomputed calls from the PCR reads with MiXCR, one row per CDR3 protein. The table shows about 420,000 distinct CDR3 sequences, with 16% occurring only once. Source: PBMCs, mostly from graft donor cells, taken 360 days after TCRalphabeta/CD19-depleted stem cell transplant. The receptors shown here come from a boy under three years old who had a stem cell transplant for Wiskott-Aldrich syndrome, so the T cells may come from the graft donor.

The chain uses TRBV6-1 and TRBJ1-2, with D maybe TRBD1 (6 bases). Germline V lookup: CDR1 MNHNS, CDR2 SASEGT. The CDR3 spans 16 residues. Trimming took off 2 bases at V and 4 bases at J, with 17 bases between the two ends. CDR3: CASSEPSRDTGYGYTF. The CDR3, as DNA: TGTGCCAGCAGTGAACCCAGCCGGGACACCGGCTATGGCTACACCTTC.

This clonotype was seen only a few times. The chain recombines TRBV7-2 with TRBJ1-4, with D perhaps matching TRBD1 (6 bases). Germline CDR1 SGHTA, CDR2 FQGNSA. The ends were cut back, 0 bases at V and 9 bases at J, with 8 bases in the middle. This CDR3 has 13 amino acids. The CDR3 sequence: CASSLARGKKLFF. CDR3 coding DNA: TGTGCCAGCAGCTTAGCCAGGGGTAAAAAACTGTTTTTT.

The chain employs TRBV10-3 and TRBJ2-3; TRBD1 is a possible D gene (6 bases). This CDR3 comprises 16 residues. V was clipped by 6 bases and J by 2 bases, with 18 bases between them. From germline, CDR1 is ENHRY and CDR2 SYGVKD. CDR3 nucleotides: TGTGCCATCAGCGACTTCCGGGACACTACCACAGATACGCAGTATTTT. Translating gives CAISDFRDTTTDTQYF.

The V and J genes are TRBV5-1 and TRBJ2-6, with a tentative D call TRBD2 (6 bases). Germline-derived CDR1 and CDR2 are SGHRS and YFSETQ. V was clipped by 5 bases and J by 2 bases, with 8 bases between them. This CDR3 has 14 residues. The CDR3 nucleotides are TGCGCCAGCAGGAGGGAGGCTGGGGCCAACGTCCTGACTTTC. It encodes CASRREAGANVLTF.

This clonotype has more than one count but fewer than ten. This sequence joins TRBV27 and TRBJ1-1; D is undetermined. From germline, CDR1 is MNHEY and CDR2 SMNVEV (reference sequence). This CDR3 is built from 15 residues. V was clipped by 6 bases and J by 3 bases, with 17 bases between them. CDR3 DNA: TGTGCCAGCAGCCCCTTTATGGGTGGGGACACTGAAGCTTTCTTT. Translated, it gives CASSPFMGGDTEAFF.

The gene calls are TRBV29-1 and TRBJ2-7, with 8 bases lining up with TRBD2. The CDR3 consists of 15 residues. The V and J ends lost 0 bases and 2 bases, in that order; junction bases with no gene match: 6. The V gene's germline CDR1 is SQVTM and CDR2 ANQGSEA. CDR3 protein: CSVEESSGMAYEQYF. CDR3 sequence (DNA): TGCAGCGTTGAAGAGAGTAGCGGGATGGCCTACGAGCAGTACTTC.

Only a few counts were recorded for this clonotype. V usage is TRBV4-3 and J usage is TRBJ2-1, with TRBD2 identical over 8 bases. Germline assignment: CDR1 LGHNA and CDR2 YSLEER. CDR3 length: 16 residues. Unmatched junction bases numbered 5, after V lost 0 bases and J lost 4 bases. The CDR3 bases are TGCGCCAGCAGCCAAGAGAGGTCGGGAGGGTACAATGAGCAGTTCTTC. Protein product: CASSQERSGGYNEQFF.

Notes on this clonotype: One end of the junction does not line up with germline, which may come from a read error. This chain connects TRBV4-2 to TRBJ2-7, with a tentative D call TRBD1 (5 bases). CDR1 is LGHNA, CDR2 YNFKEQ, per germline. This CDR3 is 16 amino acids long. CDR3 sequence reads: CASSQDRTLLSYEQYF. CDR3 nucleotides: TGTGCCAGCAGCCAAGATAGGACACTATTGTCCTACGAACAGTACTTC.

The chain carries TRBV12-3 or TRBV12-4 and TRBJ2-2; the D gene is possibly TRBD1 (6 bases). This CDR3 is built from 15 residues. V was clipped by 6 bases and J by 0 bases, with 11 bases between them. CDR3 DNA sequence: TGTGCCAGCAGGAGGGGGACCCCGAACACCGGGGAGCTGTTTTTT. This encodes CASRRGTPNTGELFF.

The CDR3 coding sequence is TGTGCCATCAGTGAGTGGGCTCGCGAGGGGCATCCCTATGGCTACACCTTC. As protein: CAISEWAREGHPYGYTF. The chain links TRBV10-3 to TRBJ1-2; possibly TRBD1 for D (5 bases). This CDR3 has 17 residues. Germline V gene lookup returns CDR1 ENHRY and CDR2 SYGVKD. V was clipped by 1 base and J by 4 bases, with 19 bases between them.

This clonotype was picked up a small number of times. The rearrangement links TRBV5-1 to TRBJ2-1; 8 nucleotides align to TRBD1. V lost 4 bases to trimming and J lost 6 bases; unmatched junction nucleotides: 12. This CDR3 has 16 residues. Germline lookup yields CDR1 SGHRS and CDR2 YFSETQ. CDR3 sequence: CASSPGTGREGNEQFF. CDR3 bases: TGCGCCAGCAGCCCCGGGACAGGCCGTGAGGGCAATGAGCAGTTCTTC.